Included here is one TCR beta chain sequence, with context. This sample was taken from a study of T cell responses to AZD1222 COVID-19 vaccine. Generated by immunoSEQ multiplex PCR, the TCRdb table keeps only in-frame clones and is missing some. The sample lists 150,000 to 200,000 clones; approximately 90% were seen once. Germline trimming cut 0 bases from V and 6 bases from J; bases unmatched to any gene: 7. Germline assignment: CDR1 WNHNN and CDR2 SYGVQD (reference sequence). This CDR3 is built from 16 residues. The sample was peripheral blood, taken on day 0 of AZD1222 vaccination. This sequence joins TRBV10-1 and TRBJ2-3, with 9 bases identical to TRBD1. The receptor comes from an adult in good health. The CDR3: CASSESTGTGTDTQYF. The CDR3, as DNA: TGCGCCAGCAGTGAGTCAACCGGGACAGGGACCGATACGCAGTATTTT.